This T cell receptor (beta chain) was sequenced during a study of T cells in Graves' hyperthyroidism and ophthalmopathy. CDR1 and CDR2 from the germline V gene are MDHEN and SYDVKM. This CDR3 comprises 22 residues. Note on this clonotype: A junction boundary mismatches the germline segment, possibly from a read error.

RNA transcripts provided the source from which TCR beta CDR3 regions were amplified. Using the HTBI primer set, a first-round RT-PCR was run on the TCR CDR3. A single record per CDR3 protein comes from TCRdb applying MiXCR to the multiplex PCR reads. The sample includes about 640,000 distinct CDR3 sequences, less than 25% of them seen just once. Ophthalmopathy patients showed a Clinical Activity Score of at least 3, NOSPECS grade of at least 4 and duration under 3 months. Exclusion of patients followed from uncontrolled infection, other autoimmune disease, pregnancy or lactation. Together with thyroid ultrasound, orbital computed tomography, serum thyroxine and TRAb, clinical symptoms were used for diagnoses.

The genes are TRBV28 and TRBJ2-5; 15 bases are shared with TRBD2. The sample was blood. This sequence originates from a young man with Graves' ophthalmopathy. The chain's CDR3 is CANSPGITILGTSGRRQETQYF. The DNA of the CDR3 is TGTGCCAACAGTCCTGGGATCACTATTCTCGGGACTAGCGGGAGGCGACAAGAGACCCAGTACTTC.